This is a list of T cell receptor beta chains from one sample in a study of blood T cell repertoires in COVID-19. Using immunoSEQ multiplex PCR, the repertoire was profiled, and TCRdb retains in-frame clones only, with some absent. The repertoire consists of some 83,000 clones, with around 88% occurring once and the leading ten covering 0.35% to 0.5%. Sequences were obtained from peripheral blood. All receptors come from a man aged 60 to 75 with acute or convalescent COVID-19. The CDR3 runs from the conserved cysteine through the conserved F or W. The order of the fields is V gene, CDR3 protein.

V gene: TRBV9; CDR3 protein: CASSLSGASYNEQFF
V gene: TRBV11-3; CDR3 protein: CASSLSDRGTGELFF
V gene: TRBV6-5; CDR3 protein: CASSPRWGGAEAFF
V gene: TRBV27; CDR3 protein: CASTIVAGNEQYF
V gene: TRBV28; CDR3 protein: CASSFSGGNTGELFF
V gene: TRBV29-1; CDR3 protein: CSVQAGPMNTEAFF
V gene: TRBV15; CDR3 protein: CATSTWTGGSTGELFF
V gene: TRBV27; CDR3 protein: CASIGPFEGTYAYEQYF
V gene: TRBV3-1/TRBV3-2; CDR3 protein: CASRQLAGVSSTDTQYF
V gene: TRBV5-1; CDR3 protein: CASSSGTISGNTIYF
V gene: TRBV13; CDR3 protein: CASSSAERGSTDTQYF
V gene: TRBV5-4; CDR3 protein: CASSFWDSYEQYF
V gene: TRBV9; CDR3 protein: CASSIGQGSNQPQHF
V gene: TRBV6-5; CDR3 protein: CASSYSSGNNQPQHF
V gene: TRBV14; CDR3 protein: CASSQDLYEQYF
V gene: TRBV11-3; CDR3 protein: CASSLDSNSPLHF
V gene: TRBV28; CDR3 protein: CASSSPGQANTEAFF